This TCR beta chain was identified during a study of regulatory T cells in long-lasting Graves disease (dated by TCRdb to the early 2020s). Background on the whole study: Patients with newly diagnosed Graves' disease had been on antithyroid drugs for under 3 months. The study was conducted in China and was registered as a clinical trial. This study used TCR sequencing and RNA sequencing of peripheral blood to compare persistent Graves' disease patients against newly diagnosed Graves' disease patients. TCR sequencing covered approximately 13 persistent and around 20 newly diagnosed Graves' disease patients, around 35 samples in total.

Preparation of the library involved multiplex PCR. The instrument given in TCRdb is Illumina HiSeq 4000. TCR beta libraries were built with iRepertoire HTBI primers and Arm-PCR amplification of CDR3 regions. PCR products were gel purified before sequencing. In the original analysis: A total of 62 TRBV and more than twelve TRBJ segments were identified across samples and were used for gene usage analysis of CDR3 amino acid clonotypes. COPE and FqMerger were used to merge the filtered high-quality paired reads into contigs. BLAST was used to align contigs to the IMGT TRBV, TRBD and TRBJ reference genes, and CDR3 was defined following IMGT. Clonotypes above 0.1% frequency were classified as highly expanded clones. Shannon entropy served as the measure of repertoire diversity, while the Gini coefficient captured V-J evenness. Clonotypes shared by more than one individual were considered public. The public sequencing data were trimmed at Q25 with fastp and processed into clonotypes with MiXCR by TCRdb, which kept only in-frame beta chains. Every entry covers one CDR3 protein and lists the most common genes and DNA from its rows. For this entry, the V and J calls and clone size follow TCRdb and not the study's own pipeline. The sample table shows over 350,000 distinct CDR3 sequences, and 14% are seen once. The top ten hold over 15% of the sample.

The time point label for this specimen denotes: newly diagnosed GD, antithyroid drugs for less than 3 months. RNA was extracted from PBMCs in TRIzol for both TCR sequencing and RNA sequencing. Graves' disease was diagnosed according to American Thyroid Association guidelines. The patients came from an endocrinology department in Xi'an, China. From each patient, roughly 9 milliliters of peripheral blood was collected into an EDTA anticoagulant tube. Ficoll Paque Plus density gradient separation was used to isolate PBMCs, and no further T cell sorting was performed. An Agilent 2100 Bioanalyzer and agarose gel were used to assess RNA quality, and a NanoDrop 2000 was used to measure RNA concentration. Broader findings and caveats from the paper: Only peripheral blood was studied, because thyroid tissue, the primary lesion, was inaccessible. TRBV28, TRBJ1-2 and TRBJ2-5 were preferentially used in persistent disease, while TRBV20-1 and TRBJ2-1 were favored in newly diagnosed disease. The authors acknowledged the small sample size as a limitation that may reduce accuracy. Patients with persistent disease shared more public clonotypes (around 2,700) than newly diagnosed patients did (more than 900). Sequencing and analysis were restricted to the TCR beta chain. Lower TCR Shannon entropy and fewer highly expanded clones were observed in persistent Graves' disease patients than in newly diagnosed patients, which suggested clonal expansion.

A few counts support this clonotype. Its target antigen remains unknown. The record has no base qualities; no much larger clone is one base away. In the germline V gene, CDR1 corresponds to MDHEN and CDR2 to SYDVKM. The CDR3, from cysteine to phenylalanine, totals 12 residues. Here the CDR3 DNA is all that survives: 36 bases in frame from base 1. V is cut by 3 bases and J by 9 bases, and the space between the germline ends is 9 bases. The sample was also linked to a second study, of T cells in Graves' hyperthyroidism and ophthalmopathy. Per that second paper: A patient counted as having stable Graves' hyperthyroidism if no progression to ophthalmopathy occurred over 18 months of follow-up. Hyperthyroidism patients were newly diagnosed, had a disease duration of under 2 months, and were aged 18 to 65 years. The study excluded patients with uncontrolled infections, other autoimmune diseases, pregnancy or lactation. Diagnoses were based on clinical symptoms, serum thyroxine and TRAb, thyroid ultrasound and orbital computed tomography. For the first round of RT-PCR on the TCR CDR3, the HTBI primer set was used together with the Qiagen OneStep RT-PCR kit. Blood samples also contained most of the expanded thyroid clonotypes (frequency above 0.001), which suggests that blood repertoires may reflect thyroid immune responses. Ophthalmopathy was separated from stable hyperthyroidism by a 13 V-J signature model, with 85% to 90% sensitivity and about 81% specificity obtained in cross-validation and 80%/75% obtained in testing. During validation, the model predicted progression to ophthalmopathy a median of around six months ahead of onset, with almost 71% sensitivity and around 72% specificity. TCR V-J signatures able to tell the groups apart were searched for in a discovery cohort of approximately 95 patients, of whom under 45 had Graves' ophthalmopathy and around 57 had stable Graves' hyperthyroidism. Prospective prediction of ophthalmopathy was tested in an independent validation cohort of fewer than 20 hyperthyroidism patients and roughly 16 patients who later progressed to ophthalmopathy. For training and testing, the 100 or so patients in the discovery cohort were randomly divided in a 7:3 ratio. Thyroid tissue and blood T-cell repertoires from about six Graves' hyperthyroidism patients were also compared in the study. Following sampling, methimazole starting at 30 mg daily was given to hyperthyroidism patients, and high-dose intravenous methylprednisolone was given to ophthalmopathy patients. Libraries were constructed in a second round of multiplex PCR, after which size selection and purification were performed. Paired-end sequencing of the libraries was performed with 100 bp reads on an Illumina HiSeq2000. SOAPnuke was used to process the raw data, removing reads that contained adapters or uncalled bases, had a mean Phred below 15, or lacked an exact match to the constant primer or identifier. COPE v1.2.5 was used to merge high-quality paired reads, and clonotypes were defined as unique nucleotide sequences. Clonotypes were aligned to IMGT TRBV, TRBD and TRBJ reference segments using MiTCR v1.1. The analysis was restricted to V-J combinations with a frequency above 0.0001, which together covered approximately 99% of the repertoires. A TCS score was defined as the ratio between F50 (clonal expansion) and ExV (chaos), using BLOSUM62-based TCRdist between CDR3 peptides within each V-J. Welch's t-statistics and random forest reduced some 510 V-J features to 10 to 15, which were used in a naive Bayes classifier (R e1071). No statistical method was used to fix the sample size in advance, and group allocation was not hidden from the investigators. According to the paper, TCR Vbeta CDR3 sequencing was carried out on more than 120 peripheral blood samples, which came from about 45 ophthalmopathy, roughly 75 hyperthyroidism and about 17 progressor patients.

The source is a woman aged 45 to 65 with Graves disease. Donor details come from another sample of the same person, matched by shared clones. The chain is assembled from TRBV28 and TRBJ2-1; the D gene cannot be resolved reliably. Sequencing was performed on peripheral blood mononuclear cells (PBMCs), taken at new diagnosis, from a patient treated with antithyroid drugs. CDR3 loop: CASSFPESEQFF. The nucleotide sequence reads TGTGCCAGCAGTTTCCCCGAGAGTGAGCAGTTCTTC. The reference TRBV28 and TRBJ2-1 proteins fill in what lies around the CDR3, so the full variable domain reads DVKVTQSSRYLVKRTGEKVFLECVQDMDHENMFWYRQDPGLGLRLIYFSYDVKMKEKGDIPEGYSVSREKKERFSLILESASTNQTSMYLCASSFPESEQFFGPGTRLTVL.